This TCR beta chain was profiled in a study of blood T cell repertoires in COVID-19. As processed by the authors: The authors estimated nucleated cell counts from reference gene primer amplification. Method: immunoSEQ multiplex PCR; TCRdb's copy keeps in-frame clones and lacks some. That table is the source of V, J and clone size, and D and trimming were worked out from the DNA. This table holds a few hundred thousand clones, approximately 83% found once. Germline V gene data show CDR1 as LGHDT and CDR2 as YNNKEL (reference sequence). V gave up 3 bases and J gave up 5 bases, with 16 bases separating them. This CDR3 contains 15 residues.

This sequence originates from a woman in her 50s who had recovered from COVID-19. The genes are TRBV3-1 (or the pseudogene TRBV3-2) and TRBJ1-1; D is uncertain. The sequenced sample consisted of PBMCs or T cells enriched from blood (not recorded which). The CDR3: CASSHLGGSRTEAFF. Here the CDR3 DNA reads TGTGCCAGCAGCCATCTCGGCGGATCTCGAACTGAAGCTTTCTTT.